The 30 T cell receptor beta chains listed next were all sequenced from one sample in a study of CD8+CD57+ T cells in acquired aplastic anemia. The template for TCR beta VDJ and CDR3 sequence profiling was genomic DNA. From the reads, TCRdb called clonotypes with MiXCR, one entry per CDR3 protein. The sample contains some 280,000 distinct CDR3 sequences, 45% to 70% of which appear only once. Sequencing used sorted CD4+, CD8+, or CD8+CD57+ T cells (not recorded which) from PBMCs. The receptors originated from a human donor with severe aplastic anemia or a healthy control (not recorded which).

This clonotype was seen at least ten times. The chain is built from TRBV5-1 and TRBJ2-2; tentative D call: TRBD1 (5 bases). The CDR3 runs 14 residues. CDR1 is SGHRS, CDR2 YFSETQ, per germline. V dropped 7 bases and J dropped 7 bases, with 17 bases sitting between them. The CDR3 loop reads CASRKGLESGELFF. The CDR3 nucleotides read TGCGCCAGCCGGAAGGGGTTGGAGAGCGGGGAGCTGTTTTTT.

This clonotype has a count of ten or more. The gene calls are TRBV5-1 and TRBJ2-3, with D unresolved. Germline values: CDR1 SGHRS, CDR2 YFSETQ. V lost 4 bases and J lost 2, with 14 bases in between. The CDR3 runs 15 residues. In DNA, the CDR3 is TGCGCCAGCAGCCCTTCCGGGTCCTACACAGATACGCAGTATTTT. The encoded protein is CASSPSGSYTDTQYF.

About this clonotype: An end of the junction does not agree with germline; a read error may underlie this. The CDR3 loop reads CASSPSGGRGGEELFF. The DNA of the CDR3 is TGTGCCAGCAGCCCAAGCGGGGGCAGGGGGGGTGAAGAACTGTTTTTT. V is TRBV7-9 and J is TRBJ1-4, with 7 bases aligning to TRBD1. The CDR3 contains 16 residues. CDR1 and CDR2 from the germline V gene are SEHNR and FQNEAQ (reference sequence).

V is TRBV10-1 and J is TRBJ1-6; weak D call: TRBD1 (5 bases). CDR3 size: 15 residues. Trimming removed 2 bases at V and 8 bases at J, with 13 bases between. Germline V CDR1 and CDR2: WNHNN, SYGVQD (reference sequence). CDR3 nucleotides: TGCGCCAGCAGTGAGGAGGGGCGGAAGGATTCACCCCTCCACTTT. Translating gives CASSEEGRKDSPLHF.

This clonotype was recorded many times. The chain couples TRBV30 to TRBJ2-3; D remains unclear. V was pared by 4 bases and J by 2 bases, with 13 bases between. The CDR3 spans 14 residues. Germline-derived CDR1 and CDR2 are GTSNPN and SVGIG (reference sequence). Here the CDR3 DNA reads TGTGCCTGGATGATCAGGACGTTCACAGATACGCAGTATTTT. Protein product: CAWMIRTFTDTQYF.

The rearrangement joins TRBV7-9 to TRBJ2-2, with a possible D match to TRBD2 (5 bases). The CDR3 extends over 15 amino acids. Germline V lookup: CDR1 SEHNR, CDR2 FQNEAQ (reference sequence). The V gene lost 6 bases and the J gene lost 6 bases, with 17 bases spanning the gap. DNA for the CDR3: TGTGCCAGCAGGGAGAGGGCCACATTCCCCGGGGAGCTGTTTTTT. This encodes CASRERATFPGELFF.

This clonotype was picked up many times. DNA of the CDR3: TGTGCCAGCAGCCCAGGGACAGCCTCTGGGGCCAACGTCCTGACTTTC. Protein product: CASSPGTASGANVLTF. The rearrangement links TRBV9 to TRBJ2-6; TRBD1 matches at 7 bases. With 4 bases clipped from V and 0 bases from J, the junction kept 4 bases outside the gene matches. CDR1 and CDR2 (germline): SGDLS, YYNGEE. This CDR3 has 16 amino acids.

This clonotype has a count of ten or more. This chain links TRBV5-4 with TRBJ2-7; D possibly corresponds to TRBD1 (5 bases). The CDR3 extends over 12 amino acids. V was clipped by 5 bases and J by 3 bases, with 9 bases between them. Per germline, CDR1 SGHNT and CDR2 YYREEE (reference sequence). CDR3 in amino acids: CASSPGNYEQYF. CDR3 bases: TGTGCCAGCAGTCCAGGGAACTACGAGCAGTACTTC.

The chain couples TRBV7-9 to TRBJ2-7; 7 nucleotides agree with TRBD1. The CDR3 is 15 residues long. CDR1 and CDR2 from the germline V gene are SEHNR and FQNEAQ (reference sequence). Trimming at V came to 1 base and at J to 1 base, leaving 4 bases not matched to a gene. The CDR3 nucleotides are TGTGCCAGCAGCTTAGTACAGGGGCAGTCCTACGAGCAGTACTTC. Its translation: CASSLVQGQSYEQYF.

The chain carries TRBV12-3 or TRBV12-4 and TRBJ2-7; the D gene is possibly TRBD1 (6 bases). The CDR3 sequence is 14 residues long. V lost 5 bases and J lost 3, with 14 bases in between. The CDR3 DNA sequence: TGTGCCAGCAGTCCGGGACATCTTGTCTACGAGCAGTACTTC. Amino acid sequence: CASSPGHLVYEQYF.

The chain employs TRBV20-1 and TRBJ1-5, with D uncertain. The V end was cut by 0 bases, the J end by 1 base, with 7 bases between. The CDR3 totals 14 residues. CDR1 DFQATT and CDR2 SNEGSKA come from the germline V gene (reference sequence). The CDR3 DNA is TGCAGTGCTAGAGAAGACAAGAGCAATCAGCCCCAGCATTTT. Its translation is CSAREDKSNQPQHF.

This chain links TRBV20-1 with TRBJ2-7, with a possible D match to TRBD1 (5 bases). With 6 bases removed from V and 0 bases from J, the gap between germline ends came to 15 bases. This CDR3 has 14 residues. CDR1 is DFQATT and CDR2 is SNEGSKA in the germline V gene (reference sequence). CDR3 nucleotide sequence: TGCAGTGCCTCTAAGACAGTAAGCTCCTACGAGCAGTACTTC. This sequence encodes CSASKTVSSYEQYF.

The chain combines TRBV2 with TRBJ1-1; the D gene is possibly TRBD1 (6 bases). Trimming left V 7 bases short and J 2 bases short, with 11 bases between. The CDR3 spans 13 residues. In germline, CDR1 is SNHLY, CDR2 FYNNEI. The CDR3 loop reads CASTGVGNTEAFF. The CDR3 nucleotides are TGTGCCAGCACAGGGGTAGGTAACACTGAAGCTTTCTTT.

This clonotype was counted at least ten times. The chain recombines TRBV10-3 with TRBJ2-1, with 10 bases that match TRBD2. V shed 3 bases, J shed 8 bases, and the junction held 4 bases outside the gene matches. Germline V gene data show CDR1 as ENHRY and CDR2 as SYGVKD. The CDR3 consists of 14 residues. The CDR3 DNA reads TGTGCCATCAGTGATAGCGGGGGGAATGATGAGCAGTTCTTC. It specifies CAISDSGGNDEQFF.

The chain combines TRBV7-9 with TRBJ2-7, with D possibly called TRBD1 or TRBD2 (5 bases each). CDR3 length: 14 residues. The ends were cut back, 5 bases at V and 2 bases at J, with 13 bases in the middle. Germline CDR1 reads SEHNR; CDR2 reads FQNEAQ (reference sequence). In DNA form, the CDR3 reads TGTGCCAGCAGCGCCCGGGACCCTGCCTACGAGCAGTACTTC. Its protein is CASSARDPAYEQYF.

The chain joins TRBV3-1 to TRBJ1-1, with D hard to call. This CDR3 has 14 residues. The germline CDR1 and CDR2 sequences are LGHDT and YNNKEL (reference sequence). Trimming left V 3 bases short and J 4 bases short, with 12 bases between. The CDR3 is CASSQAPRPTEAFF. CDR3 sequence (DNA): TGTGCCAGCAGCCAGGCCCCCAGGCCCACTGAAGCTTTCTTT.

The sample holds many counts of this clonotype. For the CDR3, the DNA is TGTGCCAGCAGCCAGGGACGGGGGACCACAGATACGCAGTATTTT. Its translation: CASSQGRGTTDTQYF. This chain joins TRBV6-2 or TRBV6-3 and TRBJ2-3; tentatively, D is TRBD2 (6 bases). Germline CDR1 is MNHEY and CDR2 is SVGEGT. Between the trimmed V and J ends, which lost 6 bases and 2 bases, there was a span of 15 bases. This CDR3 region has 15 residues.

This clonotype was observed many times. The chain has TRBV19 and TRBJ1-2, with 7 nucleotides matching TRBD1. Germline CDR1 reads LNHDA; CDR2 reads SQIVND (reference sequence). V lost 4 bases and J lost 8; bases outside the gene matches: 10. There are 14 residues in the CDR3. This CDR3 reads CASSTATGLGGYTF. DNA for the CDR3: TGTGCCAGTAGTACCGCGACAGGGCTTGGCGGCTACACCTTC.

This clonotype turned up a few times. The chain has TRBV19 and TRBJ1-3; tentative D call: TRBD1 (6 bases). Trimming cost V 5 bases and J 0 bases, with 11 bases left between them. The CDR3 runs 15 residues. CDR1 and CDR2 from the germline V gene are LNHDA and SQIVND (reference sequence). This CDR3 is CASSLDRSSGNTIYF. The CDR3 nucleotides are TGTGCCAGTAGTCTCGACAGGTCCTCTGGAAACACCATATATTTT.

The chain has TRBV5-6 and TRBJ2-7; 10 bases align to TRBD1. This CDR3 has 15 amino acids. Losses at the gene ends were 0 bases for V and 9 bases for J; bases not matched to a gene: 9. Per germline, CDR1 SGHDT and CDR2 YYEEEE. DNA of the CDR3: TGTGCCAGCAGCTTGGCGTCCCGGGACAGGGGATGGCAGTACTTC. It translates to CASSLASRDRGWQYF.

This chain connects TRBV19 to TRBJ1-3, with 7 bases that match TRBD1. The trim removed 6 bases at V and 2 bases at J, leaving 7 bases unmatched. This CDR3 has 15 residues. Germline V CDR1 and CDR2: LNHDA, SQIVND (reference sequence). Written as DNA, the CDR3 is TGTGCCAGTAGGGGACAGCTTTACACTGGAAACACCATATATTTT. Its protein product is CASRGQLYTGNTIYF. Looking up the rest from reference TRBV19 and TRBJ1-3 gives the full variable domain: DGGITQSPKYLFRKEGQNVTLSCEQNLNHDAMYWYRQDPGQGLRLIYYSQIVNDFQKGDIAEGYSVSREKKESFPLTVTSAQKNPTAFYLCASRGQLYTGNTIYFGEGSWLTVV.

V usage is TRBV2 and J usage is TRBJ2-7; 7 bases match TRBD1. The CDR3 runs to 15 residues. Looked up from germline, CDR1 is SNHLY and CDR2 is FYNNEI. Trimming cost V 7 bases and J 2 bases; bases outside gene matches: 11. The DNA of the CDR3 is TGTGCCAGCATGCAGGTGACAGGGATCCCCTACGAGCAGTACTTC. Protein sequence: CASMQVTGIPYEQYF. Supplemented by reference TRBV2 and TRBJ2-7, the full variable domain reads EPEVTQTPSHQVTQMGQEVILRCVPISNHLYFYWYRQILGQKVEFLVSFYNNEISEKSEIFDDQFSVERPDGSNFTLKIRSTKLEDSAMYFCASMQVTGIPYEQYFGPGTRLTVT.

The chain carries TRBV10-1 and TRBJ2-7; TRBD1 aligns across 7 bases. Trimming removed 7 bases from V and 0 bases from J; junction bases left unmatched: 6. Germline V CDR1 and CDR2: WNHNN, SYGVQD (reference sequence). The CDR3 extends over 14 amino acids. The CDR3 DNA reads TGCGCCAGCAACGAGACAGGGACCTCCTACGAGCAGTACTTC. Translating gives CASNETGTSYEQYF.

This clonotype was seen a few times. The chain has TRBV25-1 and TRBJ1-1; D gene uncertain. Germline CDR1 and CDR2: MGHDK and SYGVNS. This CDR3 is built from 16 residues. Trimming pared 3 bases from V and 5 bases from J, leaving 19 bases between. The CDR3 reads CASSDGRRGYETEAFF. The CDR3, as DNA: TGTGCCAGCAGTGACGGTCGGAGAGGGTACGAAACTGAAGCTTTCTTT.

This rearrangement joins TRBV19 to TRBJ1-2, with 12 bases that match TRBD1. V gave up 5 bases and J gave up 7 bases; unmatched junction bases: 8. This CDR3 contains 15 residues. The germline V gene has CDR1 LNHDA and CDR2 SQIVND (reference sequence). The chain's CDR3 is CASSGRGQGAGGYTF. In nucleotides, the CDR3 is TGTGCCAGTAGTGGCCGGGGACAGGGGGCAGGTGGCTACACCTTC.

The J gene is TRBJ2-3, the V gene TRBV11-2, with 15 bases lining up with TRBD2. This CDR3 contains 18 residues. V lost 8 bases and J lost 2; bases outside the gene matches: 11. Germline CDR1 SGHAT, CDR2 FQNNGV. The DNA of the CDR3 is TGTGCCAGCGGGACTAGCGGGAGGAGGGGATGGGCCACAGATACGCAGTATTTT. Translation: CASGTSGRRGWATDTQYF.

The rearrangement uses TRBV6-5 and TRBJ2-7; D is ambiguous. V was shortened by 5 bases and J by 2 bases, with 13 bases between the two germline ends. The V gene's germline CDR1 is MNHEY and CDR2 SVGAGI. CDR3 length: 14 residues. CDR3 in amino acids: CASSNPMAPYEQYF. CDR3 DNA sequence: TGTGCCAGCAGTAACCCAATGGCTCCCTACGAGCAGTACTTC.

The rearrangement links TRBV24-1 to TRBJ2-1, with 10 bases that match TRBD2. The CDR3 runs 16 residues. V shed 7 bases and J 3 bases; nucleotides not matched to a gene: 8. Germline V CDR1 and CDR2: KGHDR, SFDVKD. DNA for the CDR3: TGTGCCACCAGGGGGACTAGCGCAGAATACTACAATGAGCAGTTCTTC. This encodes CATRGTSAEYYNEQFF.

The gene calls are TRBV7-9 and TRBJ2-7, with D tentatively TRBD1 or TRBD2 (5 bases each). The CDR3 contains 16 residues. Per germline, CDR1 SEHNR and CDR2 FQNEAQ (reference sequence). With 5 bases removed from V and 0 bases from J, the gap between germline ends came to 17 bases. The CDR3, as DNA: TGTGCCAGCAGCCCCGGACGGGGCGGAAGCTCCTACGAGCAGTACTTC. Translation gives CASSPGRGGSSYEQYF.

V and J are TRBV5-1 and TRBJ2-1; TRBD2 agrees at 11 bases. The trim removed 2 bases at V and 4 bases at J, leaving 8 bases unmatched. Germline V gene sequence: CDR1 SGHRS, CDR2 YFSETQ. This CDR3 has 17 residues. In DNA form, the CDR3 reads TGCGCCAGCAGCTTCCTTTTGGCTAGCGGGGGGTACAATGAGCAGTTCTTC. Protein: CASSFLLASGGYNEQFF.